A selection of T cell receptor beta chains follows, all from one sample in a study of early T cells in non-severe SARS-CoV-2 infection. TCRdb reprocessed the 5' RACE reads via MiXCR and lists one record per CDR3 protein. Among under 35,000 distinct CDR3 sequences listed, approximately 5% were seen once. The sequenced sample was whole blood. The receptors shown here come from an adult who was a healthcare worker with PCR-confirmed SARS-CoV-2 infection or an uninfected control (not recorded which). Both conserved end residues are part of each CDR3. D genes are given only for firm matches. Rows may omit the clone size; those that give it use once, few, many or a size class.

J	size	V	D	DNA	CDR3
TRBJ2-5	few	TRBV3-1	.	TGTGCCAGCAGCCCCGTAGGGGAGACCCAGTACTTC	CASSPVGETQYF
TRBJ1-6	.	TRBV19	.	TGTGCCAGTAGTCCCAGGACAGCCTTCGGGTCACCCCTCCACTTT	CASSPRTAFGSPLHF
TRBJ2-7	.	TRBV9	.	TGTGCCAGCAGCGTAGGCGGGGCAGCCCTCTACGAGCAGTACTTC	CASSVGGAALYEQYF
TRBJ2-7	many	TRBV5-1	TRBD1	TGCGCCAGCAGCTTCGGTGGGACAGCAGCCTACGAGCAGTACTTC	CASSFGGTAAYEQYF
TRBJ1-2	many	TRBV12-3/TRBV12-4	.	TGTGCCAGCAGTTTAAACCCCAGGAGATTCTATGGCTACACCTTC	CASSLNPRRFYGYTF
TRBJ1-1	many	TRBV6-1	.	TGTGCCAGCAGTGAAGCGACAGTGAACACTGAAGCTTTCTTT	CASSEATVNTEAFF
TRBJ2-2	.	TRBV7-3	.	TGTGCCAGCAGCCCCAGGACTTCCGCCTTGGGCGGGGAGCTGTTTTTT	CASSPRTSALGGELFF
TRBJ2-7	many	TRBV2	.	TGTGCCAGCAACCGGGATTCCTACGAGCAGTACTTC	CASNRDSYEQYF
TRBJ2-1	few	TRBV7-8	TRBD2	TGTGCCAGCAGCTTAGCGCGGCTAGCGGGAATAAGCTCCTACAATGAGCAGTTCTTC	CASSLARLAGISSYNEQFF
TRBJ2-5	few	TRBV4-2	.	TGTGCCAGCAGCCGAAGCGGTGAACAAGAGACCCAGTACTTC	CASSRSGEQETQYF
TRBJ2-1	.	TRBV4-3	TRBD2	TGCGCCAGCAGCCGATTGTCCGGCCTAGCGGAAGAGCAGTTCTTC	CASSRLSGLAEEQFF
TRBJ2-3	many	TRBV5-1	.	TGCGCCAGCAGCCCAGTGGGGGTGACAGATACGCAGTATTTT	CASSPVGVTDTQYF
TRBJ1-6	many	TRBV7-9	.	TGTGCCAGCAGCTCGCGGGCCCTCGGCATCAATTCACCCCTCCACTTT	CASSSRALGINSPLHF
TRBJ2-1	few	TRBV18	TRBD2	TGTGCCAGCTCACCACCGCTAGCGGGAGGGCCTATCAATGAGCAGTTCTTC	CASSPPLAGGPINEQFF
TRBJ2-3	many	TRBV6-2/TRBV6-3	.	TGTGCCAGCAGTCCCTCCTCTAAAGATACGCAGTATTTT	CASSPSSKDTQYF
TRBJ2-1	many	TRBV12-3/TRBV12-4	.	TGTGCCAGCAGTTGGAAGGGATCCGATGAGCAGTTCTTC	CASSWKGSDEQFF
TRBJ1-2	many	TRBV7-2	.	TGTGCCAGCAGCTTAGACGGGGGCGTCTATGGCTACACCTTC	CASSLDGGVYGYTF
TRBJ2-3	.	TRBV7-8	TRBD2	TGTGCCAGCAGCTTGGCTAGCGGGGGTGATACGCAGTATTTT	CASSLASGGDTQYF
TRBJ2-7	many	TRBV5-5	.	TGTGCCAGCAGCTTGGTTGGTGGTGGAAGCTCCTACGAGCAGTACTTC	CASSLVGGGSSYEQYF
TRBJ2-2	many	TRBV9	TRBD1	TGTGCCAGCACCTTCGGGACAGCAAACACCGGGGAGCTGTTTTTT	CASTFGTANTGELFF
TRBJ2-2	few	TRBV3-1	.	TGTGCCAGCAGCTCCAGTCCGGGCGGGGAGCTGTTTTTT	CASSSSPGGELFF
TRBJ1-2	.	TRBV4-2	.	TGTGCCAGCAGCCACCGAGCCGGGGCTGTAAACTATGGCTACACCTTC	CASSHRAGAVNYGYTF
TRBJ2-4	.	TRBV20-1	TRBD2	TGCAGTGCTAGAGAGAAAGCGGGAGGTCTCAAAAACATTCAGTACTTC	CSAREKAGGLKNIQYF
TRBJ2-4	many	TRBV7-2	.	TGTGCCAGCAGCTTGGGGGGGGCAGCCAAAAACATTCAGTACTTC	CASSLGGAAKNIQYF
TRBJ1-2	many	TRBV14	.	TGTGCCAGCAGCCAAGATAGAGGAATTAGTATCTATGGCTACACCTTC	CASSQDRGISIYGYTF
TRBJ1-2	many	TRBV3-1	.	TGTGCCAGCAGCCAAAGGGCAGGCTATGGCTACACCTTC	CASSQRAGYGYTF
TRBJ2-3	many	TRBV18	.	TGTGCCAGCTCACCGGGCGAGGGGATGGTTAGCACAGATACGCAGTATTTT	CASSPGEGMVSTDTQYF
TRBJ2-2	medium-sized	TRBV30	TRBD1	TGTGCCTGGAGTCGGACAGGAGACACCGGGGAGCTGTTTTTT	CAWSRTGDTGELFF
TRBJ2-7	few	TRBV12-3/TRBV12-4	.	TGTGCCAGCAGTTTCCGGGGCGGGTACGAGCAGTACTTC	CASSFRGGYEQYF
TRBJ1-3	many	TRBV6-5	.	TGTGCCAGCAGCCCGACGGCAACCTCTGGAAACACCATATATTTT	CASSPTATSGNTIYF
TRBJ2-1	many	TRBV12-3/TRBV12-4	.	TGTGCCAGCAGTCCCCACTCCGGCGCCCGAGAGGAGCAGTTCTTC	CASSPHSGAREEQFF
TRBJ2-3	.	TRBV3-1	.	TGTGCCAGCAGCCAAGATATTATGGGTAGAAGCACAGATACGCAGTATTTT	CASSQDIMGRSTDTQYF
TRBJ2-7	few	TRBV30	.	TGTGCCTGGAATTCCCTCGAGGGGTCTTTCTACGAGCAGTACTTC	CAWNSLEGSFYEQYF
TRBJ2-1	many	TRBV2	.	TGTGCCAGCAGGGGCGTCGGAGGGGGGCATGAGCAGTTCTTC	CASRGVGGGHEQFF
TRBJ1-1	few	TRBV20-1	TRBD1	TGCAGTGCTAGAATTACAGGGGGGAGGATGATGACTGAAGCTTTCTTT	CSARITGGRMMTEAFF
TRBJ1-5	many	TRBV18	.	TGTGCCAGCTCTACCGCGGGGAATCAGCCCCAGCATTTT	CASSTAGNQPQHF
TRBJ2-2	.	TRBV12-2	.	TGTGCAAGTCGCTTAGGACTAGCGGGAAACACCGGGGAGCTGTTTTTT	CASRLGLAGNTGELFF
TRBJ2-5	many	TRBV7-8	TRBD2	TGTGCCAGCAGCTTAATGACTAGCGGGAGGGAGACCCAGTACTTC	CASSLMTSGRETQYF
TRBJ1-1	many	TRBV6-1	.	TGTGCCAGCCGTCTGGTGAACACTGAAGCTTTCTTT	CASRLVNTEAFF
TRBJ2-7	.	TRBV3-1	TRBD1	TGTGCCAGCAGCCAATTTCGGCCAGGGGGCTACTACGAGCAGTACTTC	CASSQFRPGGYYEQYF